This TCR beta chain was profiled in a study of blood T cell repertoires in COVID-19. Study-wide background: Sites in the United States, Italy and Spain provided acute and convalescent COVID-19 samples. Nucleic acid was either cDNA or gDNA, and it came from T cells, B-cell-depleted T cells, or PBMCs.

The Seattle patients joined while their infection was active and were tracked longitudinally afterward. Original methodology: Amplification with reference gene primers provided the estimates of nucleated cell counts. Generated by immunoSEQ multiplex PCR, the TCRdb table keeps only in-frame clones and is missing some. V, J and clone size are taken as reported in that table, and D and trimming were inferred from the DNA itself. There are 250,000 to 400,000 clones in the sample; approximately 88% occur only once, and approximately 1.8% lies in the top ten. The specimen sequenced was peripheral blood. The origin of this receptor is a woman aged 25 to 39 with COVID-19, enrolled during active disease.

CDR3: CASSLQGDRGRSPLHF. The CDR3 nucleotides are TGTGCCAGCAGTCTACAAGGGGACAGGGGCCGTTCACCCCTCCACTTT. This chain joins TRBV2 and TRBJ1-6; TRBD1 matches 10 bases. The trim removed 5 bases at V and 9 bases at J, leaving 10 bases unmatched. Germline lookup yields CDR1 SNHLY and CDR2 FYNNEI. The CDR3 runs 16 residues.